What follows describes a single T cell receptor (beta chain). Mouse germline and gene names are used. The sequenced fragment ends 1 residue before the CDR3 boundary, so the rest is inferred from the germline J gene. This sample was included in a study of tissue T cells after allogeneic stem cell transplantation. Germline trimming cut 6 bases from V and 0 bases from J; bases unmatched to any gene: 2. This CDR3 spans 15 amino acids. CDR1 and CDR2 (germline): KGHPV, FQNQEV (reference sequence). Time point described: mouse harvest day 7 after allogeneic transplant. Mouse grafts combined 10^7 T-cell-depleted bone marrow cells with 10^6 splenic CD5+ T cells. Mice had MHC-mismatched B6 into BALB/c GVHD, sampled day 7 or 14. Here immunoSEQ multiplex PCR was the method, and the copy in TCRdb shows in-frame clones only, minus some. This table holds approximately 5,000 clones, about 51% found once.

Source material: gut tissue. The chain joins TRBV26 to TRBJ1-6; 7 bases map to TRBD1. TRBJ1-6 qualifies as an ORF whose function is uncertain. The sequence derives from a female BALB/c mouse given C57BL/6 T cells with graft-versus-host disease after an allogeneic hematopoietic cell transplant. The CDR3 bases that were read are TGTGCCAGCAGCGGGACAGATTCCTATAATTCGCCCCTCTAC. It yields the protein CASSGTDSYNSPLY. The whole CDR3 sequence is CASSGTDSYNSPLYF.